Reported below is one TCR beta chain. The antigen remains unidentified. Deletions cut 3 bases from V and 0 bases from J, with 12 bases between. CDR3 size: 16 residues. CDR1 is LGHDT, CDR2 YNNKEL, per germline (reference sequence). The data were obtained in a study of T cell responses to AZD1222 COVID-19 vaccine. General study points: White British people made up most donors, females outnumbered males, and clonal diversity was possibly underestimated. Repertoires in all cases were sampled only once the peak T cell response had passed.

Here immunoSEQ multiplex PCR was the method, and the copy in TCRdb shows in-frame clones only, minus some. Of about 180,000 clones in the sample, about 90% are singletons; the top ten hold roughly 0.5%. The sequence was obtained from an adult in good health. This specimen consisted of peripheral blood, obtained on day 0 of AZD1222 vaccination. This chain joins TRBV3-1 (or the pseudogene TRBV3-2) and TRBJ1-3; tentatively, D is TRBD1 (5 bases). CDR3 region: CASSQSGGSSGNTIYF. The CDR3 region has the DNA TGTGCCAGCAGCCAGTCGGGGGGAAGCTCTGGAAACACCATATATTTT.